This entry lists 16 T cell receptor beta chains sequenced from one sample in a study of blood T cell repertoires in COVID-19. Assay used: immunoSEQ multiplex PCR; TCRdb lists only in-frame clones, some missing. This table has around 700,000 clones, around 89% appearing once. The sample was peripheral blood. The receptors derive from a woman under 30 with acute or convalescent COVID-19.

The V and J genes are TRBV29-1 and TRBJ1-1; no reliable D call. V was cut by 4 bases and J by 3 bases, with 6 bases left in between. The length of the CDR3 is 11 residues. In germline, CDR1 is SQVTM, CDR2 ANQGSEA. The CDR3 sequence: CSVVRDTEAFF. CDR3 nucleotides: TGCAGCGTTGTGCGGGACACTGAAGCTTTCTTT.

The chain is built from TRBV7-2 and TRBJ1-2, with 8 bases lining up with TRBD1. Trimming removed 4 bases from V and 1 base from J; junction bases left unmatched: 14. Per germline, CDR1 SGHTA and CDR2 FQGNSA. The length of the CDR3 is 18 residues. CDR3 sequence: CASSSADTRQGINYGYTF. The CDR3 DNA reads TGTGCCAGCAGCTCCGCCGATACTAGACAGGGGATTAACTATGGCTACACCTTC. The full variable domain, with the rest looked up from reference TRBV7-2 and TRBJ1-2, is GAGVSQSPSNKVTEKGKDVELRCDPISGHTALYWYRQSLGQGLEFLIYFQGNSAPDKSGLPSDRFSAERTGGSVSTLTIQRTQQEDSAVYLCASSSADTRQGINYGYTFGSGTRLTVV.

The genes are TRBV7-9 and TRBJ2-7; TRBD1 agrees at 10 bases. V dropped 4 bases and J dropped 5; count of bases not matched to a gene: 8. The V gene's germline CDR1 is SEHNR and CDR2 FQNEAQ (reference sequence). The CDR3 spans 15 residues. CDR3 sequence reads: CASSSTGTGADEQYF. CDR3 in DNA: TGTGCCAGCAGCTCCACCGGGACAGGGGCCGACGAGCAGTACTTC.

The chain links TRBV7-8 to TRBJ2-3; tentatively, D is TRBD1 (6 bases). Trimming shortened V by 2 bases and J by 0 bases, and 9 bases separated the two germline ends. This CDR3 is 15 amino acids long. Germline values: CDR1 SGHVS, CDR2 FQNEAQ. The CDR3 spells CASSLLDSSTDTQYF. The CDR3 region has the DNA TGTGCCAGCAGCTTACTGGACAGTAGCACAGATACGCAGTATTTT. The entire variable domain, with the rest obtained from reference TRBV7-8 and TRBJ2-3, is as follows: GAGVSQSPRYKVAKRGQDVALRCDPISGHVSLFWYQQALGQGPEFLTYFQNEAQLDKSGLPSDRFFAERPEGSVSTLKIQRTQQEDSAVYLCASSLLDSSTDTQYFGPGTRLTVL.

In this sample, this clone turned up once. The rearrangement uses TRBV3-1 (or the pseudogene TRBV3-2) and TRBJ1-2, with D perhaps matching TRBD1 (5 bases). This CDR3 comprises 12 residues. CDR1 is LGHDT, CDR2 YNNKEL, per germline (reference sequence). Deletions cut 2 bases from V and 6 bases from J, with 7 bases between. The CDR3 bases are TGTGCCAGCAGCCAACGCAGGGATGGCTACACCTTC. Its translation is CASSQRRDGYTF.

The rearrangement uses TRBV7-2 and TRBJ1-6; 9 positions agree with TRBD1. This CDR3 is built from 18 residues. The trim removed 0 bases at V and 10 bases at J, leaving 13 bases unmatched. Looked up from germline, CDR1 is SGHTA and CDR2 is FQGNSA. The CDR3 loop is CASSLANRVGQGKSPLHF. The CDR3 coding sequence is TGTGCCAGCAGCTTAGCGAACAGGGTAGGACAGGGGAAGTCACCCCTCCACTTT.

This clone was seen only once. The rearrangement uses TRBV7-2 and TRBJ1-1, with a tentative D call TRBD1 (6 bases). The CDR3 is made up of 14 amino acids. The germline V gene encodes CDR1 SGHTA and CDR2 FQGNSA. Trimming took 5 bases from V and 4 from J, leaving 14 bases between them. DNA of the CDR3: TGTGCCAGCAGCCCTCAACAGGGCCCCACTGAAGCTTTCTTT. It yields the protein CASSPQQGPTEAFF.

This clone is a singleton in its sample. The chain combines TRBV2 with TRBJ2-5; 11 bases map to TRBD2. Germline CDR1 SNHLY, CDR2 FYNNEI. Germline trimming cut 5 bases from V and 1 base from J; bases unmatched to any gene: 3. The CDR3 extends over 15 amino acids. The CDR3 DNA follows: TGTGCCAGCAGTCGCGGGACTAGCGGCCAAGAGACCCAGTACTTC. As protein: CASSRGTSGQETQYF. Looking up the rest from reference TRBV2 and TRBJ2-5 gives the full variable domain: EPEVTQTPSHQVTQMGQEVILRCVPISNHLYFYWYRQILGQKVEFLVSFYNNEISEKSEIFDDQFSVERPDGSNFTLKIRSTKLEDSAMYFCASSRGTSGQETQYFGPGTRLLVL.

The chain is built from TRBV19 and TRBJ1-1; D gene ambiguous. With 7 bases removed from V and 0 bases from J, the gap between germline ends came to 12 bases. The CDR3 length is 14 residues. CDR1 is LNHDA, CDR2 SQIVND, per germline (reference sequence). The CDR3 coding sequence is TGTGCCAGTACAATGACGGGGATGAACACTGAAGCTTTCTTT. Translating it yields CASTMTGMNTEAFF.

This clone was seen once. The J gene is TRBJ1-6, the V gene TRBV13; tentative D call: TRBD1 (6 bases). Trimming cost V 5 bases and J 0 bases, with 11 bases left between them. The CDR3 is 16 amino acids. The germline gives CDR1 PRHDT, CDR2 FYEKMQ (reference sequence). Written as DNA, the CDR3 is TGTGCCAGCAGCGAAGAGGGGGTCTCCTATAATTCACCCCTCCACTTT. Translated: CASSEEGVSYNSPLHF.

The V call is TRBV10-3, the J call TRBJ2-7; TRBD2 aligns across 10 bases. Trimming at V came to 7 bases and at J to 2 bases, leaving 17 bases not matched to a gene. Germline assignment: CDR1 ENHRY and CDR2 SYGVKD. The CDR3 totals 18 residues. CDR3 residues: CAIKPGGEASGGTYEQYF. The CDR3 region has the DNA TGTGCCATCAAACCCGGCGGGGAGGCTAGCGGGGGTACCTACGAGCAGTACTTC.

This rearrangement joins TRBV5-1 to TRBJ1-4, with D perhaps matching TRBD1 (6 bases). CDR3 size: 14 residues. Trimming removed 2 bases at V and 5 bases at J, with 10 bases between. Per the germline V gene, CDR1 is SGHRS and CDR2 is YFSETQ. Here the CDR3 reads CASSFTGNNEKLFF. For the CDR3, the DNA is TGCGCCAGCAGCTTCACAGGGAACAATGAAAAACTGTTTTTT. Full variable domain (outside the CDR3, taken from reference TRBV5-1 and TRBJ1-4): KAGVTQTPRYLIKTRGQQVTLSCSPISGHRSVSWYQQTPGQGLQFLFEYFSETQRNKGNFPGRFSGRQFSNSRSEMNVSTLELGDSALYLCASSFTGNNEKLFFGSGTQLSVL.

The J gene is TRBJ2-2, the V gene TRBV6-6; 13 nucleotides align to TRBD2. The length of the CDR3 is 15 residues. Trimming at V came to 5 bases and at J to 6 bases, leaving 3 bases not matched to a gene. CDR1 is MNHNY, CDR2 SVGAGI, per germline (reference sequence). CDR3 sequence reads: CASSRTSGGAGELFF. For the CDR3, the DNA is TGTGCCAGCAGTCGGACTAGCGGGGGAGCCGGGGAGCTGTTTTTT.

The gene calls are TRBV14 and TRBJ1-2; D ambiguous. The CDR3 extends over 14 amino acids. Germline V gene lookup returns CDR1 SGHDN and CDR2 FVKESK. V was clipped by 0 bases and J by 8 bases, with 13 bases between them. Written as DNA, the CDR3 is TGTGCCAGCAGCCAAGATCTGGCCCCAAGAGGCTACACCTTC. This codes for CASSQDLAPRGYTF.

The chain employs TRBV27 and TRBJ1-2; 8 bases map to TRBD1. This CDR3 is 16 amino acids long. V was pared by 4 bases and J by 7 bases, with 14 bases of the junction left unmatched. CDR1 and CDR2 from the germline V gene are MNHEY and SMNVEV (reference sequence). This CDR3 reads CASSSTAVQGAGGYTF. As DNA, the CDR3 is TGTGCCAGCAGTTCCACAGCCGTCCAGGGGGCGGGTGGCTACACCTTC.

The chain employs TRBV29-1 and TRBJ2-7; 8 bases align to TRBD1. The V gene end was trimmed by 3 bases and the J gene end by 2 bases; junction bases not matched to a gene: 0. The length of the CDR3 is 12 residues. In germline, CDR1 is SQVTM, CDR2 ANQGSEA. The CDR3 here is CSVEGQAYEQYF. In DNA, the CDR3 is TGCAGCGTTGAGGGACAGGCCTACGAGCAGTACTTC.